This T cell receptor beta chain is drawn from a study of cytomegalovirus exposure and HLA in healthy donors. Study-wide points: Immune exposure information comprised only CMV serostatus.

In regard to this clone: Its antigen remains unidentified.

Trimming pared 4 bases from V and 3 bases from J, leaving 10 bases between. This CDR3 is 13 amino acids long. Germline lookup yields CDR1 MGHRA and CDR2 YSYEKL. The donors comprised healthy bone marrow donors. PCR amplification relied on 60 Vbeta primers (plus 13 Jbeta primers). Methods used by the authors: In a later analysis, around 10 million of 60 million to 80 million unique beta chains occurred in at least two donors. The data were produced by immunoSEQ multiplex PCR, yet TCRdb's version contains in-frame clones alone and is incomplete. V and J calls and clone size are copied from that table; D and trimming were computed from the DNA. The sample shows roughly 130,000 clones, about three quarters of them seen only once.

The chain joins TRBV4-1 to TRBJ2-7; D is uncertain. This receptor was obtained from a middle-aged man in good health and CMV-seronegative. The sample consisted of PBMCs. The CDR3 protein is CASSLQTDYEQYF. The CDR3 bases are TGCGCCAGCAGCCTACAGACGGACTACGAGCAGTACTTC.